This T cell receptor beta chain came from a study of cytomegalovirus exposure and HLA in healthy donors. Whole-study findings and limits: Later on, analysis showed that most CMV-associated TCR beta chains appeared to be HLA-restricted. DRB1 had the most TCR associations and HLA-C the fewest, a later analysis found, with rates varying by HLA locus.

Regarding this clone: Its antigen is unidentified.

Use of 60 Vbeta and 13 Jbeta primers characterized the PCR. Here immunoSEQ multiplex PCR was the method, and the copy in TCRdb shows in-frame clones only, minus some. The table has approximately 170,000 clones, less than 90% seen once. The CDR3 extends over 16 amino acids. Germline V lookup: CDR1 KGHSH, CDR2 LQKENI. Losses at the gene ends were 3 bases for V and 5 bases for J; bases not matched to a gene: 11. This clonotype was obtained from a man in his fifties in good health and CMV-seropositive. Material for sequencing was PBMCs. The V gene is TRBV18, the J gene TRBJ2-7, with TRBD1 matching over 9 bases. The CDR3 loop reads CASSPPRGTGSDEQYF. CDR3 coding DNA: TGTGCCAGCTCACCTCCAAGGGGGACAGGGAGTGACGAGCAGTACTTC.